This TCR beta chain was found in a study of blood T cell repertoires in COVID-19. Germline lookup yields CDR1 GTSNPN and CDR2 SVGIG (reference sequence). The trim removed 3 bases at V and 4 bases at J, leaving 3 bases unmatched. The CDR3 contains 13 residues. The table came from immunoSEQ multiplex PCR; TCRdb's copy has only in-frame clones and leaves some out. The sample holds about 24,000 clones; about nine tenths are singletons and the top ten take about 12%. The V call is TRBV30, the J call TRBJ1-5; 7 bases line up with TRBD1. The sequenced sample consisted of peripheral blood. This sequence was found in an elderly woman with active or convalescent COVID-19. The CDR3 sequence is CAWSAGGNQPQHF. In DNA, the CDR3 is TGTGCCTGGAGCGCAGGGGGTAATCAGCCCCAGCATTTT.